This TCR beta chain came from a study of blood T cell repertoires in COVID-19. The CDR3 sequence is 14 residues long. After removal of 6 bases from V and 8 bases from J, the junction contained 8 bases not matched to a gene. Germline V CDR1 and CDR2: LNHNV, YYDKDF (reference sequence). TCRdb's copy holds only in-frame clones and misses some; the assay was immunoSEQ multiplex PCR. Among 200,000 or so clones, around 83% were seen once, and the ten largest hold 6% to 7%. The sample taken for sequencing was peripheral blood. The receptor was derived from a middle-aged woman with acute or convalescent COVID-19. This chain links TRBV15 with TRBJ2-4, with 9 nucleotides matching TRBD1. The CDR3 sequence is CATRSDRGRDIQYF. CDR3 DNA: TGTGCCACCAGGTCGGACAGGGGAAGGGACATTCAGTACTTC.